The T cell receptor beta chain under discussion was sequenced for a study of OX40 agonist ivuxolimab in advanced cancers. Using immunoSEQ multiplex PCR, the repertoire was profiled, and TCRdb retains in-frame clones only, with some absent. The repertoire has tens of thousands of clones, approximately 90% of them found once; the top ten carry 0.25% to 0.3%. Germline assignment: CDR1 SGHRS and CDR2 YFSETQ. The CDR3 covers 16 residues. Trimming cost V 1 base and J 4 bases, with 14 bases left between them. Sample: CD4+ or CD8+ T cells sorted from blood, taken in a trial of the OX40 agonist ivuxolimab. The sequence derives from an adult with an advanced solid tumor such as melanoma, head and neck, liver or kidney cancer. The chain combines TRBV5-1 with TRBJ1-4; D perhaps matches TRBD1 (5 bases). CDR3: CASSLFQGGINEKLFF. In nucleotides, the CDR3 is TGCGCCAGCAGCTTGTTCCAGGGAGGGATTAATGAAAAACTGTTTTTT.